The clone carrying this T cell receptor beta chain was seen at least ten times. The same CDR3 also results from other DNA sequences found in this sample. This specimen belongs to a study of shared clonotypes between healthy human individuals. Method: immunoSEQ multiplex PCR; TCRdb's copy keeps in-frame clones and lacks some. The sample lists around 500,000 clones; 76% were seen once. Germline V gene sequence: CDR1 LNHNV, CDR2 YYDKDF (reference sequence). The CDR3 covers 17 residues. V lost 1 base, J lost 1 base, and 5 bases stayed unmatched. The rearrangement joins TRBV15 to TRBJ2-2; TRBD2 agrees at 8 bases. This receptor was taken from a woman in her thirties or forties in good health. Some clones in this sample may be carry-over from other donors' samples. Sequenced sample: PBMCs. CDR3: CATSRGGSGRNTGELFF. CDR3 DNA: TGTGCCACCAGCAGAGGAGGGAGCGGGAGGAACACCGGGGAGCTGTTTTTT.